These T cell receptor beta chains were read from a single sample in a study of human T cells and chemical hapten exposure. TCRdb ran MiXCR on the RACE reads and lists one entry per CDR3 protein. The sample shows roughly 54,000 distinct CDR3 sequences, over 9.5% of them seen only once. Material: whole blood, obtained in connection with sensitization to the hapten diphenylcyclopropenone (DPC). The receptors originated from a woman aged 45 to 65 with alopecia areata. Some clones in this sample may be carry-over from other donors' samples. Each CDR3 is given with its conserved first and last residue. The D gene is left open where the match is weak. Clone size is not always given. Where it is, it says once, few, many or a class for expanded clones.

many	TRBV6-1	TRBJ1-5	.	CASSSRRGYSNQPQHF	TGTGCCAGCAGTTCTCGAAGGGGCTATAGCAATCAGCCCCAGCATTTT
.	TRBV4-1	TRBJ2-7	TRBD2	CASRRTSGGTYEQYF	TGCGCCAGCAGGCGAACTAGCGGGGGAACCTACGAGCAGTACTTC
.	TRBV10-1	TRBJ2-1	TRBD2	CASSERRGLAGGRLNEQFF	TGCGCCAGCAGTGAAAGGAGAGGACTAGCGGGAGGGAGGTTGAATGAGCAGTTCTTC
many	TRBV6-2/TRBV6-3	TRBJ1-1	.	CASSHGTEAFF	TGTGCCAGCAGTCACGGGACAGAAGCTTTCTTT
few	TRBV4-3	TRBJ1-1	TRBD1	CASSQGTVTEAFF	TGCGCCAGCAGCCAGGGGACAGTTACTGAAGCTTTCTTT
.	TRBV6-5	TRBJ2-7	.	CASSYSRGSEQYF	TGTGCCAGCAGTTACTCTCGGGGTTCCGAGCAGTACTTC
.	TRBV6-4	TRBJ2-3	.	CASSVGGPDTQYF	TGTGCCAGCAGTGTTGGGGGCCCAGATACGCAGTATTTT
.	TRBV10-3	TRBJ2-1	.	CAISEAGASSYNEQFF	TGTGCCATCAGTGAGGCAGGCGCAAGCTCCTACAATGAGCAGTTCTTC
many	TRBV6-1	TRBJ1-6	.	CASSEWGPGPPLHF	TGTGCCAGCAGTGAATGGGGGCCGGGGCCACCCCTCCACTTT
few	TRBV10-3	TRBJ1-5	.	CAIRGGNQPQHF	TGTGCCATCAGAGGTGGCAATCAGCCCCAGCATTTT
few	TRBV6-6	TRBJ2-3	TRBD1	CASSSGQGKDTQYF	TGTGCCAGCAGTTCCGGACAGGGGAAAGATACGCAGTATTTT
many	TRBV29-1	TRBJ2-1	.	CSVFQLEQFF	TGCAGCGTTTTTCAGCTTGAGCAGTTCTTC
few	TRBV5-5	TRBJ1-4	.	CASSLEGNPHEKLFF	TGTGCCAGCAGCTTGGAGGGGAACCCCCATGAAAAACTGTTTTTT
.	TRBV6-2/TRBV6-3	TRBJ2-7	.	CASSYPGQSYEQYF	TGTGCCAGCAGTTATCCGGGACAAAGCTACGAGCAGTACTTC
few	TRBV5-1	TRBJ2-1	.	CASSTNDYEQFF	TGCGCCAGCAGCACTAACGACTATGAGCAGTTCTTC